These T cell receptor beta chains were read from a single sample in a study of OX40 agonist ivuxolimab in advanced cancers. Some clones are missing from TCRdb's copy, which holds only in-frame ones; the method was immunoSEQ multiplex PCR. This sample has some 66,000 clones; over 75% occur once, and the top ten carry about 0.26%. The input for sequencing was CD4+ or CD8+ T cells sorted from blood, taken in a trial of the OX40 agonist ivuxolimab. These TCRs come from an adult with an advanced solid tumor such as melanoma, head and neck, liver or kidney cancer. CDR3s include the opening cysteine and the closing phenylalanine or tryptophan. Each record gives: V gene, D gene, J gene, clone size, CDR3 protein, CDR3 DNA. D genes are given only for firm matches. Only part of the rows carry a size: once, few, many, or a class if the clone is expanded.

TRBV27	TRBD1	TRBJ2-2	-	CASSSQGWVRNTGELFF	TGTGCCAGCAGTTCACAGGGGTGGGTACGAAACACCGGGGAGCTGTTTTTT
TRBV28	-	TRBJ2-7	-	CASMWGGNYEQYF	TGTGCCAGCATGTGGGGCGGGAACTACGAGCAGTACTTC
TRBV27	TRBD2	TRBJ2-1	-	CASSFLAGGDSNEQFF	TGTGCCAGCAGTTTCCTAGCGGGAGGGGATTCAAATGAGCAGTTCTTC
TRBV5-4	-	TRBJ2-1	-	CASRPGNQYNEQFF	TGTGCCAGTCGACCGGGAAACCAATACAATGAGCAGTTCTTC
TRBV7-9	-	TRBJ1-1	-	CAGSLVVTEAFF	TGTGCCGGCAGCTTAGTTGTCACTGAAGCTTTCTTT
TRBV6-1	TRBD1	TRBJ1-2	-	CASSESGQGQGQRDYGYTF	TGTGCCAGCAGTGAATCGGGACAGGGGCAGGGGCAGAGGGACTATGGCTACACCTTC
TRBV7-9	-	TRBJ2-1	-	CASSLIRDEQFF	TGTGCCAGCAGCTTAATCCGGGATGAGCAGTTCTTC
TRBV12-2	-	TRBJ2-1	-	CASRLAQKREGLNEQFF	TGTGCAAGTCGCTTAGCGCAGAAGCGGGAGGGCCTCAATGAGCAGTTCTTC
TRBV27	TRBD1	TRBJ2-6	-	CASSLSRQGGYSGANVLTF	TGTGCCAGCAGTTTATCGAGACAGGGTGGGTACTCTGGGGCCAACGTCCTGACTTTC
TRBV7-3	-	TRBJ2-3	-	CASSPYGISTDTQYF	TGTGCCAGCAGCCCGTATGGGATTAGCACAGATACGCAGTATTTT
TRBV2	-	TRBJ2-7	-	CASSRLRESRYEQYF	TGTGCCAGCAGTCGTTTACGGGAGTCGAGATACGAGCAGTACTTC
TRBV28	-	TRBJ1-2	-	CASSAPGFGGYTF	TGTGCCAGCAGTGCCCCCGGGTTCGGGGGCTACACCTTC
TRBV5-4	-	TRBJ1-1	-	CASSLRGNTEAFF	TGTGCCAGCAGCTTGAGAGGTAACACTGAAGCTTTCTTT
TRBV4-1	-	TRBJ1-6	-	CASSQLPRGSPLHF	TGCGCCAGCAGCCAACTTCCCAGGGGTTCACCCCTCCACTTT
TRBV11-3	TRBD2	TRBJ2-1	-	CASSLDWRGGLNEQFF	TGTGCCAGCAGCTTAGACTGGCGGGGGGGTTTGAATGAGCAGTTCTTC
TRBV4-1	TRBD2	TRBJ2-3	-	CASSSPGRGNTDTQYF	TGCGCCAGCAGCTCTCCAGGGAGGGGTAACACAGATACGCAGTATTTT
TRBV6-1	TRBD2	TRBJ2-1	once	CASSGLAGQSTPREQFF	TGTGCCAGCAGTGGACTAGCGGGACAATCAACTCCCCGTGAGCAGTTCTTC
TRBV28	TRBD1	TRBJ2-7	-	CASSHAPGTVGREQYF	TGTGCCAGCAGTCACGCCCCCGGGACAGTGGGACGCGAGCAGTACTTC
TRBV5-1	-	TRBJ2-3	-	CASSSALGGSTDTQYF	TGCGCCAGCAGCTCGGCCCTCGGCGGGAGCACAGATACGCAGTATTTT
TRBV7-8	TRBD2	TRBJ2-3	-	CASSGASGRATDTQYF	TGTGCCAGCAGCGGGGCTAGCGGGAGGGCCACAGATACGCAGTATTTT
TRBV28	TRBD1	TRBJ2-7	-	CASTGTAVVEQYF	TGTGCCAGCACCGGGACAGCGGTCGTCGAGCAGTACTTC
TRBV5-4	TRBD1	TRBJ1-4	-	CASSLWTGDEKLFF	TGTGCCAGCAGCTTGTGGACAGGGGATGAAAAACTGTTTTTT
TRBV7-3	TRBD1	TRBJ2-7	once	CASSLLGQGVYEQYF	TGCGCCAGCAGCTTGCTCGGACAGGGGGTCTACGAGCAGTACTTC
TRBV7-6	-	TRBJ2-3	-	CASSSPGGTDTQYF	TGTGCCAGCAGCTCCCCCGGGGGAACAGATACGCAGTATTTT
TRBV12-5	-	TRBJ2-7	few	CASGLGGAQYF	TGTGCTAGTGGTCTCGGGGGCGCGCAGTACTTC
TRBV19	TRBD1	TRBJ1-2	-	CASSIVRGQGFNGYTF	TGTGCCAGTAGTATTGTCCGTGGACAGGGCTTTAATGGCTACACCTTC
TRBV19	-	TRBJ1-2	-	CASSASTAFYGYTF	TGTGCCAGTAGTGCCTCAACAGCCTTCTATGGCTACACCTTC
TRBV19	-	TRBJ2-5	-	CASSIWGPAEKETQYF	TGTGCCAGTAGTATCTGGGGACCCGCGGAGAAAGAGACCCAGTACTTC
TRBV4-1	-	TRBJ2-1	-	CASSHDLQRANLFF	TGCGCCAGCAGCCACGACCTACAGCGGGCCAATCTGTTCTTC
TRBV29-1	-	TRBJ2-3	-	CSVKLGPTDTQYF	TGCAGCGTTAAACTGGGACCCACAGATACGCAGTATTTT
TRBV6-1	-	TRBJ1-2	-	CASTSIPGTFYGYTF	TGTGCCAGCACCTCAATCCCGGGAACCTTCTATGGCTACACCTTC
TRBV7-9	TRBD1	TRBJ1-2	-	CASRGTGYGYTF	TGTGCCAGCAGGGGGACAGGCTATGGCTACACCTTC
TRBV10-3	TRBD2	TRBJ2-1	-	CAISEGASGSLEFF	TGTGCCATCAGTGAAGGTGCTAGCGGGAGTCTCGAGTTCTTC
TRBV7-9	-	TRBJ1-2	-	CASSLQQLYGYTF	TGTGCCAGCAGCTTACAACAGCTCTATGGCTACACCTTC
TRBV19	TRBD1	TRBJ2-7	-	CASSTPGQTYEQYF	TGTGCCAGTAGTACCCCGGGACAGACCTACGAGCAGTACTTC
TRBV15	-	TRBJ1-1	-	CATSRERLNTEAFF	TGTGCCACCAGCAGAGAACGGCTGAACACTGAAGCTTTCTTT